What follows are 27 T cell receptor beta chains derived from one specimen sequenced in a study of T cells after posttransplantation cyclophosphamide. TCRdb's table, derived via immunoSEQ multiplex PCR, lists solely in-frame clones and lacks some. The table includes about 52,000 clones, approximately 86% detected once. The sequenced sample consisted of PBMCs. Every receptor here comes from a young man with a blood cancer, CMV-positive, and with a related stem cell donor.

The chain uses TRBV5-4 and TRBJ2-7, with TRBD1 as a possible D gene (6 bases). The CDR3 runs to 15 residues. The germline gives CDR1 SGHNT, CDR2 YYREEE (reference sequence). Trimming shortened V by 4 bases and J by 2 bases, and 16 bases separated the two germline ends. The DNA for the CDR3 is TGTGCCAGCAGCGGGGCGGACAGAGCGACCTACGAGCAGTACTTC. This encodes CASSGADRATYEQYF.

The genes are TRBV7-2 and TRBJ2-7, with TRBD2 matching 7 bases. CDR1 and CDR2 (germline): SGHTA, FQGNSA. The CDR3 is 14 residues long. Trimming took 3 bases from V and 3 from J; bases not matched to a gene: 5. CDR3 sequence reads: CASSFSGRDYEQYF. DNA of the CDR3: TGTGCCAGCAGCTTTAGTGGGAGGGACTACGAGCAGTACTTC.

The chain recombines TRBV7-2 with TRBJ1-2; 8 bases align to TRBD1. CDR1 is SGHTA and CDR2 is FQGNSA in the germline V gene. Trimming cost V 5 bases and J 8 bases; bases outside gene matches: 10. The CDR3 totals 14 residues. CDR3 residues: CASSPGTGRDGYTF. CDR3 bases: TGTGCCAGCAGCCCAGGGACAGGTCGTGACGGCTACACCTTC.

The V call is TRBV7-9, the J call TRBJ2-3; 7 positions match TRBD2. V dropped 2 bases and J dropped 2; count of bases not matched to a gene: 7. This CDR3 contains 16 residues. Germline V gene lookup returns CDR1 SEHNR and CDR2 FQNEAQ (reference sequence). CDR3 amino acids: CASSLPLSGNTDTQYF. In DNA, the CDR3 is TGTGCCAGCAGCTTACCCTTAAGCGGGAACACAGATACGCAGTATTTT.

This clone has a handful of counts. The rearrangement joins TRBV28 to TRBJ1-4, with D maybe TRBD1 (5 bases). This CDR3 comprises 13 residues. Germline-derived CDR1 and CDR2 are MDHEN and SYDVKM. With 9 bases removed from V and 8 bases from J, the gap between germline ends came to 16 bases. The CDR3 loop is CASRGNLGEKLFF. CDR3 nucleotide sequence: TGTGCCAGTCGGGGGAATTTGGGAGAAAAACTGTTTTTT.

This clone was observed a single time. V usage is TRBV10-3 and J usage is TRBJ1-1; the match to TRBD1 covers 8 bases. Germline CDR1 and CDR2: ENHRY and SYGVKD. There are 15 residues in the CDR3. The J segment lost 3 bases and the V segment lost 4 bases, leaving 7 bases of the junction unmatched. The CDR3 DNA reads as TGTGCCATCAGTGCGTGGACAGGGAGGGACACTGAAGCTTTCTTT. Translating gives CAISAWTGRDTEAFF.

The rearrangement links TRBV5-1 to TRBJ1-2, with 7 bases fitting TRBD1. The CDR3 spans 17 residues. V was pared by 0 bases and J by 0 bases, with 8 bases of the junction left unmatched. Germline loops: CDR1 SGHRS, CDR2 YFSETQ. The DNA for the CDR3 is TGCGCCAGCAGCTTGGATGAGGGGGCCCTCGCTAACTATGGCTACACCTTC. The encoded protein is CASSLDEGALANYGYTF.

This clone came up once. Other DNA sequences of this sample code for an identical CDR3. J is TRBJ2-7 and V is TRBV6-6; 8 bases fit TRBD2. Per germline, CDR1 MNHNY and CDR2 SVGAGI (reference sequence). The CDR3 is 14 residues long. Trimming cost V 6 bases and J 2 bases; bases outside gene matches: 6. This chain's CDR3 is CASRPPGGTYEQYF. The CDR3 DNA reads as TGTGCCAGCAGGCCACCGGGGGGGACCTACGAGCAGTACTTC.

The rearrangement uses TRBV11-3 and TRBJ2-7; TRBD1 aligns across 7 bases. V lost 6 bases to trimming and J lost 3 bases; unmatched junction nucleotides: 11. Germline CDR1 is SGHNT and CDR2 is YENEEA. There are 15 residues in the CDR3. CDR3 DNA sequence: TGTGCCAGCAGAAGAAGCGGACAGGTCGGCTACGAGCAGTACTTC. It encodes CASRRSGQVGYEQYF.

The rearrangement uses TRBV5-1 and TRBJ1-3; 7 bases are shared with TRBD1. The CDR3 runs to 14 residues. V shed 1 base, J shed 4 bases, and the junction held 2 bases outside the gene matches. Germline-derived CDR1 and CDR2 are SGHRS and YFSETQ. The CDR3 sequence is CASSLPGQGNTIYF. DNA for the CDR3: TGCGCCAGCAGCTTGCCGGGACAGGGAAACACCATATATTTT.

The chain recombines TRBV6-1 with TRBJ1-2, with a weak D call TRBD1 (6 bases). CDR1 and CDR2 from the germline V gene are MNHNS and SASEGT. The CDR3 is 13 residues long. Trimming pared 4 bases from V and 5 bases from J, leaving 11 bases between. CDR3 nucleotides: TGTGCCAGCAGTGTACCGGACAGTTATGGCTACACCTTC. Translation gives CASSVPDSYGYTF.

This CDR3 is CASSFEADGYGYTF. Written as DNA, the CDR3 is TGTGCCAGCAGCTTTGAGGCAGATGGCTATGGCTACACCTTC. The chain is built from TRBV5-6 and TRBJ1-2; D unresolved. There are 14 residues in the CDR3. Trimming stripped 2 bases from V and 4 bases from J, with 12 bases between. Germline V CDR1 and CDR2: SGHDT, YYEEEE.

This chain joins TRBV28 and TRBJ2-7; 8 bases are shared with TRBD1. Trimming took 5 bases from V and 5 from J; bases not matched to a gene: 11. CDR1 is MDHEN, CDR2 SYDVKM, per germline. CDR3 length: 15 amino acids. CDR3 residues: CASSRQTGAWNEQYF. DNA of the CDR3: TGTGCCAGCAGTCGGCAGACAGGGGCGTGGAACGAGCAGTACTTC.

The chain has TRBV7-9 and TRBJ2-7; 8 bases are shared with TRBD2. Germline-derived CDR1 and CDR2 are SEHNR and FQNEAQ (reference sequence). The CDR3 has 15 residues. After removal of 5 bases from V and 2 bases from J, the junction contained 8 bases not matched to a gene. CDR3 bases: TGTGCCAGCAGCGTACCGGGACTAGGGGCCTACGAGCAGTACTTC. Amino acid sequence: CASSVPGLGAYEQYF.

V gene TRBV11-2 combines with J gene TRBJ2-5; tentatively, D is TRBD2 (6 bases). The germline V gene encodes CDR1 SGHAT and CDR2 FQNNGV. Trimming took 5 bases from V and 3 from J, leaving 22 bases between them. The CDR3 is 17 residues long. The CDR3 DNA follows: TGTGCCAGCAGCCCCCTGGGGCTAGCGAGGAGGGAAGAGACCCAGTACTTC. This gives the protein CASSPLGLARREETQYF.

The CDR3, as DNA: TGTGCCAGCAGTTTCGGACTAGCGGGGTACCAAGAGACCCAGTACTTC. It yields the protein CASSFGLAGYQETQYF. The V call is TRBV6-5, the J call TRBJ2-5; 12 nucleotides match TRBD2. V gave up 4 bases and J gave up 0 bases; unmatched junction bases: 3. This CDR3 has 16 residues. Germline CDR1 MNHEY, CDR2 SVGAGI.

The chain couples TRBV9 to TRBJ2-2; D is possibly TRBD2 (5 bases). The V gene lost 0 bases and the J gene lost 3 bases, with 9 bases spanning the gap. The CDR3 is made up of 15 amino acids. CDR1 and CDR2 (germline): SGDLS, YYNGEE. This chain's CDR3 is CASSVGGSYTGELFF. In DNA, the CDR3 is TGTGCCAGCAGCGTAGGTGGGAGTTACACCGGGGAGCTGTTTTTT.

The J gene is TRBJ2-5, the V gene TRBV5-1, with TRBD1 matching 7 bases. CDR3 length: 14 amino acids. CDR1 is SGHRS and CDR2 is YFSETQ in the germline V gene. J lost 2 bases, V lost 4 bases, and 5 bases had no gene match. CDR3 protein: CASSPGTAQETQYF. The CDR3 DNA reads as TGCGCCAGCAGCCCTGGGACAGCTCAAGAGACCCAGTACTTC.

As DNA, the CDR3 is TGTGCCACCAGCAGTCAACAGGGATTATTAAACTATGGCTACACCTTC. This sequence encodes CATSSQQGLLNYGYTF. The genes are TRBV15 and TRBJ1-2, with D perhaps TRBD1 (6 bases). There are 16 residues in the CDR3. Germline V gene data show CDR1 as LNHNV and CDR2 as YYDKDF (reference sequence). The V and J ends lost 3 bases and 2 bases respectively, with 16 bases between them.

The chain joins TRBV5-1 to TRBJ2-1, with 13 bases aligning to TRBD2. The CDR3 consists of 15 residues. Trimming at V came to 4 bases and at J to 6 bases, leaving 4 bases not matched to a gene. The germline CDR1 and CDR2 sequences are SGHRS and YFSETQ. CDR3: CASSKLAGGPNEQFF. The CDR3 DNA reads as TGCGCCAGCAGCAAACTAGCGGGAGGGCCCAATGAGCAGTTCTTC.

This clone appeared a few times. The rearrangement uses TRBV11-1 and TRBJ2-7; perhaps TRBD1 as D (6 bases). This CDR3 has 16 residues. The ends were cut back, 3 bases at V and 3 bases at J, with 18 bases in the middle. Germline V gene lookup returns CDR1 SGHAT and CDR2 FQDESV (reference sequence). DNA of the CDR3: TGTGCCAGCAGCTTTGCCGGGGACACAATAGACTACGAGCAGTACTTC. Translation: CASSFAGDTIDYEQYF.

The CDR3: CASSFGPRGGNEQFF. The CDR3 coding sequence is TGTGCCAGCAGTTTCGGGCCCCGAGGGGGAAATGAGCAGTTCTTC. The gene calls are TRBV27 and TRBJ2-1; tentative D call: TRBD1 (6 bases). The CDR3 covers 15 residues. Looked up from germline, CDR1 is MNHEY and CDR2 is SMNVEV (reference sequence). Trimming shortened V by 3 bases and J by 7 bases, and 16 bases separated the two germline ends.

The chain recombines TRBV7-2 with TRBJ2-1, with 11 positions matching TRBD1. The CDR3 consists of 15 residues. Trimming at V came to 4 bases and at J to 5 bases, leaving 4 bases not matched to a gene. Germline V gene lookup returns CDR1 SGHTA and CDR2 FQGNSA. The CDR3 is CASSSGQGVDNEQFF. The CDR3 DNA follows: TGTGCCAGCAGCTCGGGACAGGGGGTGGACAATGAGCAGTTCTTC. Supplemented by reference TRBV7-2 and TRBJ2-1, the full variable domain reads GAGVSQSPSNKVTEKGKDVELRCDPISGHTALYWYRQSLGQGLEFLIYFQGNSAPDKSGLPSDRFSAERTGGSVSTLTIQRTQQEDSAVYLCASSSGQGVDNEQFFGPGTRLTVL.

This clone is a singleton in its sample. The J gene is TRBJ1-2, the V gene TRBV30, with unresolved D. Germline V gene sequence: CDR1 GTSNPN, CDR2 SVGIG (reference sequence). Trimming removed 2 bases at V and 2 bases at J, with 15 bases between. This CDR3 spans 15 amino acids. The CDR3 DNA sequence: TGTGCCTGGAGTCCCCCTGGAGCGTTGAACTATGGCTACACCTTC. As protein: CAWSPPGALNYGYTF.

The V and J genes are TRBV6-5 and TRBJ2-1, with 8 bases identical to TRBD2. This CDR3 has 15 residues. In germline, CDR1 is MNHEY, CDR2 SVGAGI. Unmatched junction bases numbered 14, after V lost 8 bases and J lost 8 bases. The CDR3 is CASPCRRGVKHEQFF. In DNA, the CDR3 is TGTGCCAGCCCATGTAGGCGGGGGGTTAAGCATGAGCAGTTCTTC.

The V call is TRBV27, the J call TRBJ2-3, with TRBD2 identical over 7 bases. This CDR3 comprises 16 residues. Trimming took 5 bases from V and 1 from J; bases not matched to a gene: 9. Germline assignment: CDR1 MNHEY and CDR2 SMNVEV (reference sequence). Here the CDR3 DNA reads TGTGCCAGCAGTACCCCGCGGGAGTTACGCACAGATACGCAGTATTTT. Encoded protein: CASSTPRELRTDTQYF.

The chain carries TRBV25-1 and TRBJ2-7; perhaps TRBD1 as D (6 bases). Between the trimmed V and J ends, which lost 3 bases and 2 bases, there was a span of 14 bases. The germline V gene has CDR1 MGHDK and CDR2 SYGVNS. The CDR3 has 15 residues. Written as DNA, the CDR3 is TGTGCCAGCAGTGAGTCTCGGACAGAGACCTACGAGCAGTACTTC. It is translated as CASSESRTETYEQYF.